This TCR beta chain was profiled in a study of T-cell memory formation after mild COVID-19. For the study at large: In these data, TCR clusters were largely donor specific.

TCRdb reprocessed the 5' RACE reads with MiXCR, giving one entry per CDR3 protein. The sample consists of just over 400,000 distinct CDR3 sequences, 20% to 25% of them appearing once. Only a few counts were recorded for this clonotype. Its antigen is currently unknown. The V gene end was trimmed by 5 bases and the J gene end by 6 bases; junction bases not matched to a gene: 11. CDR3 length: 15 amino acids. Per germline, CDR1 SGHTA and CDR2 FQGNSA. Study conclusions and caveats: Pre-infection memory showed some responding clones, and this suggested that cross-reactive memory joined. Shrinking CD4+ clones resided mostly in CM and EM, and CD8+ ones in EMRA. Confirmation of SARS-CoV-2 specificity was lacking for second-wave clones peaking day 37.

This clonotype was obtained from an adult woman who had mild COVID-19 (a few samples of this study predate the infection). Cell type and time point are not known. Sequences were obtained from PBMCs or a T cell subset sorted from them (not recorded which). J is TRBJ2-7 and V is TRBV7-2, with 9 bases fitting TRBD2. This CDR3 is CASSQTSGPIGEQYF. The CDR3 DNA reads TGTGCCAGCAGCCAGACTAGCGGACCAATAGGCGAGCAGTACTTC.